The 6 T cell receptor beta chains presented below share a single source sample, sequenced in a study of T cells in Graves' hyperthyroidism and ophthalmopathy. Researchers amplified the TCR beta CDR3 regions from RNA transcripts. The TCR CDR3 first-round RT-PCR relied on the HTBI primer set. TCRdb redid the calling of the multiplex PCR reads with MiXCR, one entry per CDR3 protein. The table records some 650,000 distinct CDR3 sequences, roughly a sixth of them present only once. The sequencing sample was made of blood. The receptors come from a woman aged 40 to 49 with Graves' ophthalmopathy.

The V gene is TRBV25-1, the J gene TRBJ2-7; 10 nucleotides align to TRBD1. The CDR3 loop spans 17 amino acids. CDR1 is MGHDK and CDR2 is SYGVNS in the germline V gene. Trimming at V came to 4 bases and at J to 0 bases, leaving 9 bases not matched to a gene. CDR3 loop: CASSGTLGTGVSYEQYF. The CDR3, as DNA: TGTGCCAGCAGTGGTACCCTAGGGACAGGGGTCTCCTACGAGCAGTACTTC.

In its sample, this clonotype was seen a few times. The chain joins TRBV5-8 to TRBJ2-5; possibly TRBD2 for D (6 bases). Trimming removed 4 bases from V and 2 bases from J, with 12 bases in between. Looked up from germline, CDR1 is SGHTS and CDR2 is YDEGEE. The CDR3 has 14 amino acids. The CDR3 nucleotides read TGTGCCAGCAGCGGATGGGGGAGGCAAGAGACCCAGTACTTC. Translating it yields CASSGWGRQETQYF.

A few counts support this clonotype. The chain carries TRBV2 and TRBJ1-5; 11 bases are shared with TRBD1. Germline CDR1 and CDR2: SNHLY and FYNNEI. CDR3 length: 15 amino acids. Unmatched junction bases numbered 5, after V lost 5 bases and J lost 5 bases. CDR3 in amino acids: CASSRGQGVYQPQHF. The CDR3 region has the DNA TGTGCCAGCAGTAGGGGACAGGGGGTTTATCAGCCCCAGCATTTT.

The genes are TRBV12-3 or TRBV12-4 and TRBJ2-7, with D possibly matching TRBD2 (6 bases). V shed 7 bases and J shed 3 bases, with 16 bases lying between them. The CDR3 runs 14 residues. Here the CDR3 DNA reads TGTGCCAGCACCCTTTGGGACTCCAGCTACGAGCAGTACTTC. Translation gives CASTLWDSSYEQYF.

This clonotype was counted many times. As DNA, the CDR3 is TGCGCCAGCAGCTTGGGAGGTGGCCCAAATCAGCCCCAGCATTTT. Encoded protein: CASSLGGGPNQPQHF. The chain combines TRBV5-1 with TRBJ1-5; D gene unclear. CDR3 length equals 15 residues. V was pared by 0 bases and J by 4 bases, with 11 bases between. Germline V gives CDR1 SGHRS, CDR2 YFSETQ. The full variable domain, its missing parts supplied by reference TRBV5-1 and TRBJ1-5, is KAGVTQTPRYLIKTRGQQVTLSCSPISGHRSVSWYQQTPGQGLQFLFEYFSETQRNKGNFPGRFSGRQFSNSRSEMNVSTLELGDSALYLCASSLGGGPNQPQHFGDGTRLSIL.

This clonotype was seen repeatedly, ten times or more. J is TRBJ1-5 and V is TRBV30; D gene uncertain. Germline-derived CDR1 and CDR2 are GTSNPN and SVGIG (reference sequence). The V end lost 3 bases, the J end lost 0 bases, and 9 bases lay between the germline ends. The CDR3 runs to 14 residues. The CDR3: CAWSPGSSNQPQHF. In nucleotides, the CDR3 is TGTGCCTGGAGCCCCGGGTCTAGCAATCAGCCCCAGCATTTT.